Listed below are T cell receptor beta chains from one sample, sequenced in a study of blood T cell repertoires in COVID-19. TCRdb's copy holds only in-frame clones and misses some; the assay was immunoSEQ multiplex PCR. Of hundreds of thousands of clones listed, roughly 89% are singletons. The sequenced sample consisted of peripheral blood. These receptors were obtained from a man younger than 35 with COVID-19, enrolled during active disease. Both conserved end residues are part of each CDR3. Fields, in order: CDR3 DNA, CDR3 protein, D gene, CDR3 length, clone size, J gene, V gene. A D gene is named only where the DNA matches it firmly. Not every row has a clone size; where given, it reads once, few, many or a size class.

cdr3_nt: TGCAGCGTTGGCGGGCTTGAGGACGAGCAGTACTTC; cdr3_aa: CSVGGLEDEQYF; d_call: .; cdr3_length: 12; clone_size: once; j_call: TRBJ2-7; v_call: TRBV29-1
cdr3_nt: TGTGCCAGCAGCTTACGGAGCGGGACTGGGGAGACCCAGTACTTC; cdr3_aa: CASSLRSGTGETQYF; d_call: TRBD2; cdr3_length: 15; clone_size: .; j_call: TRBJ2-5; v_call: TRBV7-3
cdr3_nt: TGTGCCAGCAGCCCGGGGACTAGCACATACAATGAGCAGTTCTTC; cdr3_aa: CASSPGTSTYNEQFF; d_call: TRBD2; cdr3_length: 15; clone_size: .; j_call: TRBJ2-1; v_call: TRBV5-6
cdr3_nt: TGTGCCAGCAGCTTAGCGACAGGGATTCACTATGGCTACACCTTC; cdr3_aa: CASSLATGIHYGYTF; d_call: TRBD1; cdr3_length: 15; clone_size: .; j_call: TRBJ1-2; v_call: TRBV7-9
cdr3_nt: TGCAGCGTTGGGACAGGTAAAGATGAAAAACTGTTTTTT; cdr3_aa: CSVGTGKDEKLFF; d_call: TRBD1; cdr3_length: 13; clone_size: .; j_call: TRBJ1-4; v_call: TRBV29-1
cdr3_nt: TGTGCCAGCAGCGTCAGGAACGGAGGCTACACCTTC; cdr3_aa: CASSVRNGGYTF; d_call: .; cdr3_length: 12; clone_size: .; j_call: TRBJ1-2; v_call: TRBV6-5
cdr3_nt: TGTGCCAGCAGTTACCCGACGACTAGCGGGGGGAGTTGGACCCAGTACTTC; cdr3_aa: CASSYPTTSGGSWTQYF; d_call: TRBD2; cdr3_length: 17; clone_size: .; j_call: TRBJ2-5; v_call: TRBV6-2/TRBV6-3
cdr3_nt: TGTGCCAGCAGAACAGACAGGGGAGGCTTCTATGGCTACACCTTC; cdr3_aa: CASRTDRGGFYGYTF; d_call: TRBD1; cdr3_length: 15; clone_size: once; j_call: TRBJ1-2; v_call: TRBV6-5
cdr3_nt: TGTGCCAGCAGCTCCCCGCCGGGGAGGAGCACAGATACGCAGTATTTT; cdr3_aa: CASSSPPGRSTDTQYF; d_call: .; cdr3_length: 16; clone_size: .; j_call: TRBJ2-3; v_call: TRBV7-8
cdr3_nt: TGTGCCAGCAGCCATCTCCCCGGGACTAGTCACGAGCAGTACTTC; cdr3_aa: CASSHLPGTSHEQYF; d_call: TRBD2; cdr3_length: 15; clone_size: once; j_call: TRBJ2-7; v_call: TRBV3-1/TRBV3-2
cdr3_nt: TGTGCCAGCACGACTAGCCCGGATACGCAGTATTTT; cdr3_aa: CASTTSPDTQYF; d_call: TRBD2; cdr3_length: 12; clone_size: .; j_call: TRBJ2-3; v_call: TRBV11-2